The 18 T cell receptor beta chains below were found in one sample sequenced in a study of blood T cell repertoires in COVID-19 (dated by TCRdb to the early 2020s). The library was made by the immunoSEQ multiplex PCR assay. TCRdb's version of the immuneACCESS table is confined to in-frame rearrangements and falls short of the full clone set. An unresolved V gene accounts for under half of the shortfall where checked; the remainder is of unknown origin. Present in this sample are approximately 280,000 clones, roughly 84% of which were seen just once. 1.4% to 1.5% of the sample lies in the top ten. The sample comprised peripheral blood. These receptors originate from a human donor with COVID-19, enrolled during active disease. The donor label of this sample is uncertain.

V gene TRBV10-3 combines with J gene TRBJ1-2, with 8 bases fitting TRBD1. Germline loops: CDR1 ENHRY, CDR2 SYGVKD. J lost 9 bases, V lost 6 bases, and 12 bases had no gene match. CDR3 length equals 14 residues. CDR3 DNA sequence: TGTGCCATCAGAGGCGCGGACAGGGTCGTGAGCTACACCTTC. It yields the protein CAIRGADRVVSYTF.

The rearrangement links TRBV7-2 to TRBJ1-3; unclear D gene. This CDR3 contains 15 residues. CDR1 is SGHTA and CDR2 is FQGNSA in the germline V gene. The V end lost 2 bases, the J end lost 7 bases, and 15 bases lay between the germline ends. The CDR3 coding sequence is TGTGCCAGCAGCTTACGATCTTTCCGGCGGAACACCATATATTTT. Protein product: CASSLRSFRRNTIYF.

The genes are TRBV3-1 (or the pseudogene TRBV3-2) and TRBJ2-5, with 10 bases that match TRBD2. V lost 6 bases to trimming and J lost 6 bases; unmatched junction nucleotides: 22. CDR3 size: 19 residues. The germline CDR1 and CDR2 sequences are LGHDT and YNNKEL (reference sequence). The CDR3 coding sequence is TGTGCCAGCAGTCCAAGATTCATGGTTTCTAGCGGGAGATCCCAGACCCAGTACTTC. Its protein is CASSPRFMVSSGRSQTQYF.

This chain joins TRBV7-2 and TRBJ1-3, with 7 positions matching TRBD1. The length of the CDR3 is 15 residues. The trim removed 5 bases at V and 3 bases at J, leaving 7 bases unmatched. Germline V gene lookup returns CDR1 SGHTA and CDR2 FQGNSA. The CDR3 DNA reads TGTGCCAGCAGCGCCGGGACAGCCTTTGGAAACACCATATATTTT. Its protein product is CASSAGTAFGNTIYF. The entire variable domain, with the rest obtained from reference TRBV7-2 and TRBJ1-3, is as follows: GAGVSQSPSNKVTEKGKDVELRCDPISGHTALYWYRQSLGQGLEFLIYFQGNSAPDKSGLPSDRFSAERTGGSVSTLTIQRTQQEDSAVYLCASSAGTAFGNTIYFGEGSWLTVV.

This clone came up a few times. The chain couples TRBV19 to TRBJ2-5; perhaps TRBD1 as D (6 bases). Trimming cost V 0 bases and J 10 bases, with 36 bases left between them. The CDR3 consists of 21 residues. Germline values: CDR1 LNHDA, CDR2 SQIVND (reference sequence). The CDR3 here is CASSIEGGLRSGPPESWVQYF. The CDR3 nucleotides read TGTGCCAGTAGTATAGAAGGGGGATTAAGGTCAGGGCCGCCGGAGAGTTGGGTCCAGTACTTC.

The chain employs TRBV6-1 and TRBJ1-4; no firm D call. Trimming took off 3 bases at V and 8 bases at J, with 13 bases between the two ends. The CDR3 runs 14 residues. Germline V gives CDR1 MNHNS, CDR2 SASEGT. This CDR3 is CASSDGRAGEKLFF. The CDR3 bases are TGTGCCAGCAGTGATGGGAGGGCCGGAGAAAAACTGTTTTTT.

The chain has TRBV19 and TRBJ1-5; TRBD1 matches at 9 bases. The length of the CDR3 is 17 residues. Germline CDR1 reads LNHDA; CDR2 reads SQIVND (reference sequence). With 0 bases clipped from V and 3 bases from J, the junction kept 6 bases outside the gene matches. The CDR3 loop is CASSIDQTGGDNQPQHF. As DNA, the CDR3 is TGTGCCAGTAGTATAGATCAGACAGGGGGGGACAATCAGCCCCAGCATTTT.

The V gene is TRBV5-1, the J gene TRBJ2-3, with a possible D match to TRBD1 (6 bases). The CDR3 runs to 13 residues. Trimming removed 8 bases at V and 4 bases at J, with 14 bases between. In germline, CDR1 is SGHRS, CDR2 YFSETQ. CDR3 region: CASSQGSADTQYF. CDR3 sequence (DNA): TGCGCCAGTTCGCAGGGGTCTGCAGATACGCAGTATTTT. Full variable domain (missing parts from reference TRBV5-1 and TRBJ2-3): KAGVTQTPRYLIKTRGQQVTLSCSPISGHRSVSWYQQTPGQGLQFLFEYFSETQRNKGNFPGRFSGRQFSNSRSEMNVSTLELGDSALYLCASSQGSADTQYFGPGTRLTVL.

The V gene is TRBV6-5, the J gene TRBJ2-3, with 10 bases aligning to TRBD1. The trim removed 4 bases at V and 5 bases at J, leaving 3 bases unmatched. Germline V gene sequence: CDR1 MNHEY, CDR2 SVGAGI. The CDR3 is 14 residues long. This CDR3 is CASSSTGGVDTQYF. For the CDR3, the DNA is TGTGCCAGCAGTTCGACAGGGGGCGTAGATACGCAGTATTTT.

This chain uses TRBV5-6 with TRBJ1-2; D not certain. The V gene's germline CDR1 is SGHDT and CDR2 YYEEEE. Trimming removed 5 bases from V and 7 bases from J, with 18 bases in between. The CDR3 is 14 residues long. The DNA of the CDR3 is TGTGCCAGCAGTCTACCGGACTTGTCGCCTGGCTACACCTTC. This encodes CASSLPDLSPGYTF.

The chain links TRBV2 to TRBJ2-7, with TRBD2 identical over 8 bases. V was pared by 3 bases and J by 3 bases, with 4 bases of the junction left unmatched. This CDR3 contains 14 residues. The germline CDR1 and CDR2 sequences are SNHLY and FYNNEI. The CDR3 DNA sequence: TGTGCCAGCAGTGATAGAGCGGGAGTCTACGAGCAGTACTTC. This sequence encodes CASSDRAGVYEQYF.

DNA of the CDR3: TGTGCCTGGGGAGGCTGGGACAGGGGGTCTGGTGATGAAAAACTGTTTTTT. It translates to CAWGGWDRGSGDEKLFF. This rearrangement joins TRBV30 to TRBJ1-4, with 11 bases identical to TRBD1. The germline V gene has CDR1 GTSNPN and CDR2 SVGIG (reference sequence). CDR3 length: 17 residues. The V and J ends lost 5 bases and 6 bases, in that order; junction bases with no gene match: 14.

V usage is TRBV11-3 and J usage is TRBJ2-1; 7 bases align to TRBD2. In germline, CDR1 is SGHNT, CDR2 YENEEA. Unmatched junction bases numbered 3, after V lost 3 bases and J lost 1 base. The CDR3 is 15 residues long. The DNA of the CDR3 is TGTGCCAGCAGCTTTAGCGGGCCTTCCTACAATGAGCAGTTCTTC. Its protein product is CASSFSGPSYNEQFF.

The chain couples TRBV7-3 to TRBJ2-1; D unclear. V was clipped by 5 bases and J by 6 bases, with 8 bases between them. The CDR3 loop spans 12 amino acids. Germline CDR1 reads SGHTA; CDR2 reads FQGTGA. CDR3 coding DNA: TGTGCCAGCAGCGTTAGAGGCAATGAGCAGTTCTTC. As protein: CASSVRGNEQFF.

V is TRBV9 and J is TRBJ1-1; 7 positions agree with TRBD1. Unmatched junction bases numbered 0, after V lost 1 base and J lost 0 bases. The germline V gene encodes CDR1 SGDLS and CDR2 YYNGEE. The CDR3 has 14 amino acids. CDR3 nucleotides: TGTGCCAGCAGCGTAACAGGGGTGAACACTGAAGCTTTCTTT. Its translation is CASSVTGVNTEAFF.

This clone was seen only a few times. The chain has TRBV19 and TRBJ2-1, with 14 bases matching TRBD2. The V segment lost 5 bases and the J segment 7 bases; nucleotides outside the gene matches: 10. In germline, CDR1 is LNHDA, CDR2 SQIVND (reference sequence). The CDR3 totals 17 residues. CDR3 coding DNA: TGTGCCAGTAGTTTTCCGGGACTAGCGGGAGAATTGAATGAGCAGTTCTTC. Translated: CASSFPGLAGELNEQFF.

The CDR3 spells CASSLVPGQGAHEQYF. DNA for the CDR3: TGTGCCAGCAGCTTAGTTCCAGGACAGGGGGCCCACGAGCAGTACTTC. J is TRBJ2-7 and V is TRBV7-2; 11 bases fit TRBD1. There are 16 residues in the CDR3. Losses at the gene ends were 1 base for V and 5 bases for J; bases not matched to a gene: 7. Germline lookup yields CDR1 SGHTA and CDR2 FQGNSA.

The chain combines TRBV29-1 with TRBJ1-1, with TRBD1 as a possible D gene (5 bases). CDR1 is SQVTM, CDR2 ANQGSEA, per germline. The CDR3 is 13 amino acids. V shed 0 bases and J shed 11 bases, with 16 bases lying between them. CDR3: CSVEEIVGRAAFF. CDR3 DNA: TGCAGCGTTGAAGAAATCGTCGGCAGGGCGGCTTTCTTT.